The 15 T cell receptor beta chains given below trace back to one sample, sequenced in a study of blood T cells in healthy people across ages. A sample-barcoded 5' primer and a J-beta primer mix were used in a second PCR of roughly 7 to 11 cycles. TCRdb redid the calling of the 5' RACE reads with MiXCR, one entry per CDR3 protein. The sample carries around 1,500,000 distinct CDR3 sequences, 28% recorded once. The sequenced sample consisted of blood. The receptors come from a woman aged 30 to 39 in good health.

The count of this clonotype is one. This sequence joins TRBV7-8 and TRBJ2-3, with 8 bases lining up with TRBD1. CDR1 is SGHVS, CDR2 FQNEAQ, per germline. The CDR3 spans 16 residues. V lost 4 bases to trimming and J lost 4 bases; unmatched junction nucleotides: 10. CDR3 sequence (DNA): TGTGCCAGCAGCTCCCCAGGGGGCTTGGAGGCAGATACGCAGTATTTT. It is translated as CASSSPGGLEADTQYF.

This clonotype was seen many times. The rearrangement uses TRBV7-9 and TRBJ2-1; 10 bases map to TRBD1. The J segment lost 3 bases and the V segment lost 8 bases, leaving 7 bases of the junction unmatched. The germline V gene encodes CDR1 SEHNR and CDR2 FQNEAQ (reference sequence). There are 15 residues in the CDR3. Written as DNA, the CDR3 is TGTGCCAGCGTACCCGGGACAGGGGACTACAATGAGCAGTTCTTC. This gives the protein CASVPGTGDYNEQFF.

This clonotype has a count of ten or more. This CDR3 is CSARVPGTSTYEQYF. CDR3 nucleotides: TGCAGTGCTAGAGTCCCCGGGACATCGACCTACGAGCAGTACTTC. V usage is TRBV20-1 and J usage is TRBJ2-7, with TRBD1 as a possible D gene (6 bases). The V gene lost 1 base and the J gene lost 2 bases, with 15 bases spanning the gap. Germline values: CDR1 DFQATT, CDR2 SNEGSKA (reference sequence). The CDR3 contains 15 residues.

V usage is TRBV20-1 and J usage is TRBJ2-1; tentative D call: TRBD2 (5 bases). Trimming took 0 bases from V and 0 from J, leaving 12 bases between them. This CDR3 has 16 amino acids. Germline CDR1 is DFQATT and CDR2 is SNEGSKA (reference sequence). As DNA, the CDR3 is TGCAGTGCTAGAGATACGGCTACTAGCTCCTACAATGAGCAGTTCTTC. Translation gives CSARDTATSSYNEQFF.

This clonotype has more than one count but fewer than ten. V is TRBV6-6 and J is TRBJ1-1; D call uncertain. Germline CDR1 MNHNY, CDR2 SVGAGI (reference sequence). CDR3 length: 14 residues. The V end lost 4 bases, the J end lost 0 bases, and 9 bases lay between the germline ends. As DNA, the CDR3 is TGTGCCAGCAGTTCAGAACGGATGAACACTGAAGCTTTCTTT. Translation: CASSSERMNTEAFF.

Points on this clonotype: This could be a read error, since a much larger clone is one nucleotide away. The V gene is TRBV5-1, the J gene TRBJ2-7, with D perhaps given as TRBD1 or TRBD2 (5 bases each). V was shortened by 3 bases and J by 2 bases, with 18 bases between the two germline ends. The CDR3 consists of 16 residues. Germline-derived CDR1 and CDR2 are SGHRS and YFSETQ. Here the CDR3 reads CASSSSGSGTAYEQYF. CDR3 nucleotide sequence: TGCGCCAGCAGCTCCTCCGGGTCTGGGACCGCCTACGAGCAGTACTTC.

The chain recombines TRBV25-1 with TRBJ2-1; D is possibly TRBD2 (5 bases). Per germline, CDR1 MGHDK and CDR2 SYGVNS. The V end lost 4 bases, the J end lost 13 bases, and 23 bases lay between the germline ends. The CDR3 consists of 15 residues. CDR3 bases: TGTGCCAGCAGTGCGCCAACTAGGTATCCCGGTGAACAGTTCTTC. Protein product: CASSAPTRYPGEQFF.

This chain joins TRBV5-1 and TRBJ2-5; D gene ambiguous. The length of the CDR3 is 13 residues. V dropped 4 bases and J dropped 5 bases, with 12 bases sitting between them. CDR1 is SGHRS, CDR2 YFSETQ, per germline. The CDR3 bases are TGCGCCAGCAGCCGAAACCGACTCGAGACCCAGTACTTC. Translated: CASSRNRLETQYF. Filled out from reference TRBV5-1 and TRBJ2-5, the complete variable domain reads KAGVTQTPRYLIKTRGQQVTLSCSPISGHRSVSWYQQTPGQGLQFLFEYFSETQRNKGNFPGRFSGRQFSNSRSEMNVSTLELGDSALYLCASSRNRLETQYFGPGTRLLVL.

Comments on this clonotype: This may arise from a read error, as a much more abundant clone is one base away. The rearrangement joins TRBV10-2 to TRBJ2-7; D unclear. V lost 0 bases and J lost 6, with 9 bases in between. Germline values: CDR1 WSHSY, CDR2 SAAADI. The CDR3 runs to 13 residues. CDR3 in amino acids: CASSESQALEQYF. CDR3 in DNA: TGCGCCAGCAGTGAGTCCCAGGCCCTCGAGCAGTACTTC.

This clonotype was counted between two and nine times. The V gene is TRBV29-1, the J gene TRBJ2-1; TRBD2 aligns across 7 bases. This CDR3 contains 13 residues. V gave up 6 bases and J gave up 9 bases; unmatched junction bases: 11. Germline V gene sequence: CDR1 SQVTM, CDR2 ANQGSEA. The CDR3 protein is CSVTGGSTSEQFF. CDR3 DNA: TGCAGCGTGACTGGCGGGAGTACGAGTGAGCAGTTCTTC.

The chain joins TRBV9 to TRBJ1-5; 11 bases match TRBD1. V lost 3 bases, J lost 0 bases, and 14 bases stayed unmatched. Germline assignment: CDR1 SGDLS and CDR2 YYNGEE. There are 20 residues in the CDR3. CDR3 protein: CASSAGSGTGGVYSNQPQHF. CDR3 in DNA: TGTGCCAGCAGCGCAGGCTCCGGGACAGGGGGTGTATATAGCAATCAGCCCCAGCATTTT.

This clonotype came up a few times. The rearrangement uses TRBV20-1 and TRBJ2-7; 9 nucleotides agree with TRBD1. The CDR3 has 15 residues. The V gene end was trimmed by 2 bases and the J gene end by 1 base; junction bases not matched to a gene: 6. The V gene's germline CDR1 is DFQATT and CDR2 SNEGSKA (reference sequence). The CDR3 sequence: CSARIPDRGSYEQYF. Here the CDR3 DNA reads TGCAGTGCTAGAATCCCGGACAGGGGTTCCTACGAGCAGTACTTC.

This clonotype was picked up many times. This chain connects TRBV24-1 to TRBJ1-2, with TRBD1 matching 7 bases. This CDR3 region has 14 residues. Germline lookup yields CDR1 KGHDR and CDR2 SFDVKD. With 4 bases clipped from V and 2 bases from J, the junction kept 3 bases outside the gene matches. The CDR3 DNA reads as TGTGCCACCAGTGACGGGGACAGAAACTATGGCTACACCTTC. The encoded protein is CATSDGDRNYGYTF.

The V gene is TRBV12-3 or TRBV12-4, the J gene TRBJ2-3; the match to TRBD2 covers 9 bases. V lost 3 bases, J lost 6 bases, and 10 bases stayed unmatched. The CDR3 spans 16 residues. The CDR3 coding sequence is TGTGCCAGCAGTTTTGGGGCGGGGGGGCCCCTCGATACGCAGTATTTT. It translates to CASSFGAGGPLDTQYF.

CDR3 DNA sequence: TGTGCCAGCAGCGACGCTTGGAACACTGAAGCTTTCTTT. It yields the protein CASSDAWNTEAFF. This sequence joins TRBV6-6 and TRBJ1-1; D gene ambiguous. The V and J ends lost 6 bases and 1 base respectively, with 9 bases between them. The CDR3 length is 13 residues. Germline CDR1 MNHNY, CDR2 SVGAGI (reference sequence).